Included here is one T cell receptor beta chain sequence, with context. The data were obtained in a study of CD8 T cells in Susac syndrome. After extraction with the RNeasy kit, about 0.45 to 1 ug of the RNA was reverse transcribed using random hexamers. Via MiXCR, TCRdb re-called the immunoSEQ multiplex PCR reads, giving one row per CDR3 protein. The table has 100,000 to 150,000 distinct CDR3 sequences, roughly 96% seen once; the top ten hold more than 0.095%. The CDR3 runs to 16 residues. CDR1 is SGHVS and CDR2 is FNYEAQ in the germline V gene. V trimming: 6 bases; J trimming: 5 bases; junction bases outside the gene matches: 11.

The sequenced sample was CD4+ T cells from PBMCs. This receptor was taken from a human donor in good health. This sequence joins TRBV7-6 and TRBJ2-3, with 10 bases lining up with TRBD2. The CDR3 protein is CASSPAGGPVGDTQYF. The CDR3 DNA reads TGTGCCAGCAGTCCAGCGGGAGGGCCTGTAGGAGATACGCAGTATTTT.